This record concerns one TCR beta chain sequence. This sample is drawn from a study of blood T cell repertoires in COVID-19. Produced via immunoSEQ multiplex PCR; TCRdb's table is partial and in-frame only. The data hold 100,000 or so clones, with 65% to 80% observed a single time. The CDR3 length is 14 residues. Germline values: CDR1 SGHTA, CDR2 FQGNSA. V gave up 0 bases and J gave up 6 bases; unmatched junction bases: 4. The sample was peripheral blood. The chain links TRBV7-2 to TRBJ2-7, with 8 bases aligning to TRBD1. This receptor was obtained from a woman in her 70s with acute or convalescent COVID-19. The CDR3: CASSLADRGSEQYF. The CDR3 DNA follows: TGTGCCAGCAGCTTAGCTGACAGGGGTAGCGAGCAGTACTTC.